Shown below are 7 T cell receptor beta chains from a single sample sequenced in a study of identical twins. From the 5' RACE reads, TCRdb called clonotypes with MiXCR, one entry per CDR3 protein. The table records roughly 1,500,000 distinct CDR3 sequences, 25% to 35% of them present only once. The specimen was cord blood. All receptors come from a newborn girl in good health.

This clonotype has at least ten counts. V usage is TRBV29-1 and J usage is TRBJ2-5, with D possibly TRBD1 on 6 matching bases. This CDR3 spans 14 amino acids. Trimming stripped 4 bases from V and 1 base from J, with 13 bases between. In germline, CDR1 is SQVTM, CDR2 ANQGSEA. In DNA, the CDR3 is TGCAGCGTTGGGTCTAGCAGGGGCCAAGAGACCCAGTACTTC. Translated, it gives CSVGSSRGQETQYF. The full variable domain, with the rest looked up from reference TRBV29-1 and TRBJ2-5, is SAVISQKPSRDICQRGTSLTIQCQVDSQVTMMFWYRQQPGQSLTLIATANQGSEATYESGFVIDKFPISRPNLTFSTLTVSNMSPEDSSIYLCSVGSSRGQETQYFGPGTRLLVL.

CDR3 coding DNA: TGTGCCAGCAGTGACCTCGGGGCCACAGATACGCAGTATTTT. It specifies CASSDLGATDTQYF. The rearrangement joins TRBV6-1 to TRBJ2-3; D possibly matches TRBD1 or TRBD2 (5 bases each). The length of the CDR3 is 14 residues. The V gene lost 3 bases and the J gene lost 2 bases, with 9 bases spanning the gap. Germline V gives CDR1 MNHNS, CDR2 SASEGT.

This clonotype was detected many times. This chain links TRBV27 with TRBJ2-1; D is undetermined. This CDR3 is built from 14 residues. The ends were cut back, 3 bases at V and 2 bases at J, with 8 bases in the middle. The germline V gene has CDR1 MNHEY and CDR2 SMNVEV (reference sequence). CDR3 DNA sequence: TGTGCCAGCAGTTTCGGCAGCCCCTACAATGAGCAGTTCTTC. Protein product: CASSFGSPYNEQFF.

J is TRBJ2-7 and V is TRBV10-3; D is perhaps TRBD2 (5 bases). Germline V gene sequence: CDR1 ENHRY, CDR2 SYGVKD. The CDR3 length is 16 residues. V was clipped by 2 bases and J by 1 base, with 15 bases between them. The CDR3 spells CAISENSRGRSYEQYF. The CDR3 DNA reads TGTGCCATCAGTGAGAATTCACGGGGAAGGTCCTACGAGCAGTACTTC.

The chain employs TRBV2 and TRBJ2-5; weak D call: TRBD2 (5 bases). The CDR3 runs to 13 residues. Germline V lookup: CDR1 SNHLY, CDR2 FYNNEI. V lost 6 bases to trimming and J lost 13 bases, with 21 bases between them. Here the CDR3 reads CASSETGVWNSYF. The DNA of the CDR3 is TGTGCCAGCAGCGAAACCGGGGTCTGGAATTCGTACTTC.

The rearrangement uses TRBV10-3 and TRBJ2-3, with 9 bases aligning to TRBD1. Germline CDR1 and CDR2: ENHRY and SYGVKD. The CDR3 runs 15 residues. With 6 bases clipped from V and 2 bases from J, the junction kept 6 bases outside the gene matches. The DNA for the CDR3 is TGTGCCATCAGCCCAGGACAGGGGAACACAGATACGCAGTATTTT. Its protein is CAISPGQGNTDTQYF.

This clonotype has a handful of counts. The rearrangement uses TRBV30 and TRBJ2-1, with 10 bases lining up with TRBD1. This CDR3 has 15 residues. After removal of 5 bases from V and 6 bases from J, the junction contained 10 bases not matched to a gene. The germline gives CDR1 GTSNPN, CDR2 SVGIG (reference sequence). DNA of the CDR3: TGTGCCTGGGCCCCCGGGACAGGGGTCTTCAATGAGCAGTTCTTC. It specifies CAWAPGTGVFNEQFF.